This T cell receptor (beta chain) was identified during a study of T cell responses to AZD1222 COVID-19 vaccine. Sequenced by immunoSEQ multiplex PCR; TCRdb stores in-frame clones only, minus some. The sample records some 150,000 clones, about 87% being singletons. Losses at the gene ends were 1 base for V and 11 bases for J; bases not matched to a gene: 2. Looked up from germline, CDR1 is SGHDN and CDR2 is FVKESK. The CDR3 extends over 13 amino acids. V usage is TRBV14 and J usage is TRBJ1-6; the match to TRBD1 covers 7 bases. This clonotype was obtained from an adult in good health. This sample comprised peripheral blood, obtained on day 0 of AZD1222 vaccination. In DNA form, the CDR3 reads TGTGCCAGCAGCCAAGGCAGGGGGACACCCCTCCACTTT. Protein sequence: CASSQGRGTPLHF.